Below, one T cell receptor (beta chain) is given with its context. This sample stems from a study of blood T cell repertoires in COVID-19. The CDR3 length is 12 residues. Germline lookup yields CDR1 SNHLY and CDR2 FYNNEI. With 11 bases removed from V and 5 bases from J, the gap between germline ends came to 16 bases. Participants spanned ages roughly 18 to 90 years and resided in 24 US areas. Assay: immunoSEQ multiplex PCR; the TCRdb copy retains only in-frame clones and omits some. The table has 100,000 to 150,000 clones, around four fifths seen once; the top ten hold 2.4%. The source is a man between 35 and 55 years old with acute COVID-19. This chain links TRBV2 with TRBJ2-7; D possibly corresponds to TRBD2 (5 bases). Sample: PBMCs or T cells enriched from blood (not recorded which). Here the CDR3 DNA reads TGTGCCGGCTGTCCCCGGGGAGACGAGCAGTACTTC. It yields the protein CAGCPRGDEQYF.